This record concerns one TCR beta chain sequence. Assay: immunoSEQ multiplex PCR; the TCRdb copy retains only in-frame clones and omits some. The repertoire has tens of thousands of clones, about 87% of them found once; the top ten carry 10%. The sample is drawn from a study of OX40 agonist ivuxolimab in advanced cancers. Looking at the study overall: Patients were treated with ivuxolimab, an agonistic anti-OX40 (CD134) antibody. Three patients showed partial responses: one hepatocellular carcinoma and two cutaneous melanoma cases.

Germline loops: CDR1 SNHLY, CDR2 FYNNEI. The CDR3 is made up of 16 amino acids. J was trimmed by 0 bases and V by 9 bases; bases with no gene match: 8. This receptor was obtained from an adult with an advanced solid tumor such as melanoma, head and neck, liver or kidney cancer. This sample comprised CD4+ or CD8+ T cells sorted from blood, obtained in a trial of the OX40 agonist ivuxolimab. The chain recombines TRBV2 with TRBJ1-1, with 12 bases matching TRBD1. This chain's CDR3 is CASNRDRGLLNTEAFF. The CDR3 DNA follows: TGTGCCAGTAACCGGGACAGGGGGCTTCTGAACACTGAAGCTTTCTTT.